This T cell receptor beta chain was identified during a study of Graves' ophthalmopathy and Graves' hyperthyroidism. On this clonotype itself: Its antigen remains unidentified.

Broader study findings: Sensitivity of 85% to 90% and specificity of about 84% were achieved when a 13-signature model separated ophthalmopathy from stable hyperthyroidism. As the model predicted ophthalmopathy progression, it achieved a sensitivity of around 71% and a specificity of 72% to 80%.

Amplified TCR beta CDR3 regions were obtained using RNA transcripts as template. Scientists carried out first-round RT-PCR using HTBI primers and then a second-round multiplex PCR. TCRdb reprocessed the multiplex PCR reads with MiXCR, giving one entry per CDR3 protein. Of roughly 1.1 million distinct CDR3 sequences detected, around a third appear once; the ten largest clones hold approximately 12%. CDR1 is GTSNPN and CDR2 is SVGIG in the germline V gene (reference sequence). The length of the CDR3 is 12 residues. V lost 0 bases to trimming and J lost 14 bases, with 11 bases between them. The chain uses TRBV30 and TRBJ1-6, with D hard to call. The TCR was taken from an adult man with Graves' hyperthyroidism. Sequencing was carried out using peripheral blood or thyroid tissue (not recorded which). The CDR3 spells CAWSVQSVTLHF. CDR3 nucleotides: TGTGCCTGGAGTGTACAGTCTGTCACCCTCCACTTT.